This is a list of T cell receptor beta chains from one sample in a study of blood T cell repertoires in COVID-19. The assay was immunoSEQ multiplex PCR, and TCRdb's table has in-frame clones only and misses some. The sample lists about 310,000 clones; around 87% were seen once. Sequenced material: peripheral blood. Receptors were obtained from a man between 50 and 59 years old with active or convalescent COVID-19. Each CDR3 is given with its conserved first and last residue. D genes are given only for firm matches. Size values are once, few and many counts, or a class for expanded clones, and some rows have none.

CDR3 length | V gene | clone size | D gene | CDR3 protein
13 | TRBV2 | few | NA | CASSEAQEGTQYF
19 | TRBV21-1 | NA | NA | CASSKNPDRGLTHNSPLHF
13 | TRBV7-9 | NA | NA | CASSLDSGPRTFF
16 | TRBV7-3 | NA | TRBD1 | CASSFQGAANTGELFF
13 | TRBV4-1 | NA | TRBD1 | CASSSGTAYEQYF
17 | TRBV2 | NA | NA | CASSEASRVVNTGELFF
17 | TRBV19 | NA | TRBD1 | CASSPETGVFSNQPQHF
15 | TRBV9 | NA | NA | CASSVDQDSSYEQYF
12 | TRBV7-9 | NA | NA | CASSSRQSGYTF
14 | TRBV5-1 | NA | NA | CASSSMTRDNEQFF
15 | TRBV28 | NA | TRBD1 | CASSSTGTGAVGYTF
15 | TRBV4-3 | NA | TRBD1 | CASSEGTGGNYGYTF
13 | TRBV3-1/TRBV3-2 | NA | TRBD1 | CASTRQGAMEQYF
15 | TRBV7-9 | NA | NA | CASSLALAGFNEQFF
15 | TRBV7-6 | NA | TRBD1 | CASSLGQGGSYGYTF
18 | TRBV27 | NA | NA | CASSPYPRGGGQTWTQYF